Below, 20 T cell receptor beta chains from the same sample are listed, as sequenced in a study of shared clonotypes between healthy human individuals (dated by TCRdb to about 2020). Library construction relied on the immunoSEQ multiplex PCR assay. TCRdb limited this immuneACCESS table to in-frame rearrangements with V and J called. A share of clones is missing; checked studies link under half to unresolved V genes, and the rest is unexplained. The sample table holds hundreds of thousands of clones, of which almost 97% were seen once. The ten largest clones add up to about 0.054% of the sample. Sequencing input: naive CD4+ T cells sorted from blood. What this sample's cell subset or site label stands for: CD45RA+ positively selected. All receptors come from a woman in her thirties in good health.

The V and J genes are TRBV19 and TRBJ1-5; 9 bases are a match to TRBD1. Germline loops: CDR1 LNHDA, CDR2 SQIVND (reference sequence). This CDR3 is 19 amino acids long. V was clipped by 9 bases and J by 0 bases; unmatched bases: 18. CDR3 sequence reads: CASRRRGQGNLYSNQPQHF. Here the CDR3 DNA reads TGTGCCAGCCGCCGCCGGGGACAGGGAAACCTTTATAGCAATCAGCCCCAGCATTTT.

This rearrangement joins TRBV2 to TRBJ2-2; D is possibly TRBD1 or TRBD2 (5 bases each). Germline-derived CDR1 and CDR2 are SNHLY and FYNNEI. V lost 4 bases and J 8 bases, leaving 11 bases between the germline ends. The CDR3 loop spans 13 amino acids. DNA of the CDR3: TGTGCCAGCAGTGTGGGGACCTGGGGGGAGCTGTTTTTT. Translation gives CASSVGTWGELFF.

Concerning this clone itself: This sample also contains other DNA sequences that code for the same CDR3. This rearrangement joins TRBV5-8 to TRBJ2-1; D is possibly TRBD1 or TRBD2 (7 bases each). The V gene lost 5 bases and the J gene lost 8 bases, with 20 bases spanning the gap. Germline loops: CDR1 SGHTS, CDR2 YDEGEE. The CDR3 covers 15 residues. This CDR3 is CASRDQGGFKDEQFF. CDR3 DNA: TGTGCCAGCAGGGATCAGGGGGGGTTCAAAGATGAGCAGTTCTTC.

The J gene is TRBJ1-5, the V gene TRBV5-1; D unresolved. V lost 0 bases, J lost 3 bases, and 7 bases lay in between. The CDR3 length is 14 residues. The germline V gene encodes CDR1 SGHRS and CDR2 YFSETQ. The chain's CDR3 is CASSLGSDNQPQHF. The CDR3 DNA is TGCGCCAGCAGCTTGGGCTCAGACAATCAGCCCCAGCATTTT. The full variable domain, completed using reference TRBV5-1 and TRBJ1-5, is KAGVTQTPRYLIKTRGQQVTLSCSPISGHRSVSWYQQTPGQGLQFLFEYFSETQRNKGNFPGRFSGRQFSNSRSEMNVSTLELGDSALYLCASSLGSDNQPQHFGDGTRLSIL.

The CDR3 DNA follows: TGCGCCAGCAGCTCCAAGACGGAGACGGTACACGAGCAGTACTTC. Translation: CASSSKTETVHEQYF. V gene TRBV5-1 combines with J gene TRBJ2-7; no reliable D call. This CDR3 contains 15 residues. In germline, CDR1 is SGHRS, CDR2 YFSETQ. V dropped 3 bases and J dropped 5 bases, with 18 bases sitting between them.

The chain is built from TRBV5-1 and TRBJ1-5; 9 bases line up with TRBD1. V trimming: 2 bases; J trimming: 0 bases; junction bases outside the gene matches: 3. From germline, CDR1 is SGHRS and CDR2 YFSETQ. The CDR3 runs to 16 residues. The CDR3 protein is CASSLGTGNSNQPQHF. The CDR3 DNA is TGCGCCAGCAGCTTAGGGACAGGGAATAGCAATCAGCCCCAGCATTTT.

J is TRBJ1-1 and V is TRBV11-1; D is unresolved. Germline CDR1 is SGHAT and CDR2 is FQDESV (reference sequence). This CDR3 contains 13 residues. V lost 5 bases to trimming and J lost 0 bases, with 7 bases between them. The CDR3 DNA is TGTGCCAGCAGCACAACTTTGAACACTGAAGCTTTCTTT. As protein: CASSTTLNTEAFF.

The chain uses TRBV7-3 and TRBJ2-1; D gene unclear. The germline CDR1 and CDR2 sequences are SGHTA and FQGTGA. The ends were cut back, 5 bases at V and 5 bases at J, with 7 bases in the middle. CDR3 size: 12 residues. Here the CDR3 reads CASSTDNNEQFF. CDR3 nucleotides: TGTGCCAGCAGCACCGACAACAATGAGCAGTTCTTC. Supplemented by reference TRBV7-3 and TRBJ2-1, the full variable domain reads GAGVSQTPSNKVTEKGKYVELRCDPISGHTALYWYRQSLGQGPEFLIYFQGTGAADDSGLPNDRFFAVRPEGSVSTLKIQRTERGDSAVYLCASSTDNNEQFFGPGTRLTVL.

The rearrangement links TRBV2 to TRBJ2-6, with D hard to call. The CDR3 runs 15 residues. Trimming took 2 bases from V and 3 from J, leaving 8 bases between them. Germline-derived CDR1 and CDR2 are SNHLY and FYNNEI. The CDR3 region is CASSELAVGANVLTF. The CDR3 nucleotides are TGTGCCAGCAGTGAATTGGCAGTTGGGGCCAACGTCCTGACTTTC.

The rearrangement uses TRBV7-9 and TRBJ1-4; D gene ambiguous. Germline-derived CDR1 and CDR2 are SEHNR and FQNEAQ (reference sequence). The V gene lost 5 bases and the J gene lost 0 bases, with 10 bases spanning the gap. The CDR3 length is 15 residues. CDR3 coding DNA: TGTGCCAGCAGCCTCGACGGATCAACTAATGAAAAACTGTTTTTT. This sequence encodes CASSLDGSTNEKLFF.

This chain joins TRBV28 and TRBJ2-5, with TRBD1 matching 7 bases. The DNA end lines up better with TRBJ2-7; the J call may be wrong. The CDR3 extends over 14 amino acids. Looked up from germline, CDR1 is MDHEN and CDR2 is SYDVKM. The CDR3 sequence is CASSSGQKTYEQYF. CDR3 sequence (DNA): TGTGCCAGCAGTTCGGGACAGAAAACCTACGAGCAGTACTTC.

The chain joins TRBV19 to TRBJ2-7, with 10 bases lining up with TRBD2. The CDR3 is made up of 15 amino acids. V trimming: 4 bases; J trimming: 4 bases; junction bases outside the gene matches: 7. Per the germline V gene, CDR1 is LNHDA and CDR2 is SQIVND (reference sequence). The CDR3 DNA follows: TGTGCCAGTAGTACCCAGCGGGAGGGCCGGTACGAGCAGTACTTC. It translates to CASSTQREGRYEQYF.

This clone was counted a single time. This specimen includes other DNA sequences encoding the same CDR3. V gene TRBV5-1 combines with J gene TRBJ2-7, with TRBD2 matching over 8 bases. The length of the CDR3 is 14 residues. The germline CDR1 and CDR2 sequences are SGHRS and YFSETQ. V was pared by 0 bases and J by 2 bases, with 1 base of the junction left unmatched. The DNA of the CDR3 is TGCGCCAGCAGCTTGGCCGGGGGGGCCTACGAGCAGTACTTC. This sequence encodes CASSLAGGAYEQYF.

V usage is TRBV9 and J usage is TRBJ1-2; weak D call: TRBD1 (5 bases). V shed 4 bases and J shed 3 bases, with 10 bases lying between them. The CDR3 has 13 residues. CDR1 and CDR2 from the germline V gene are SGDLS and YYNGEE. As DNA, the CDR3 is TGTGCCAGCAGCCCCTGGGGGGACTATGGCTACACCTTC. Amino acids: CASSPWGDYGYTF.

The chain is built from TRBV19 and TRBJ1-5; D remains unclear. The V and J ends lost 4 bases and 5 bases respectively, with 9 bases between them. Germline CDR1 is LNHDA and CDR2 is SQIVND (reference sequence). There are 13 residues in the CDR3. CDR3 in amino acids: CASSTGLHQPQHF. CDR3 DNA: TGTGCCAGTAGTACGGGGTTACATCAGCCCCAGCATTTT.

The V gene is TRBV28, the J gene TRBJ2-5; 9 bases agree with TRBD2. Trimming removed 6 bases from V and 11 bases from J; junction bases left unmatched: 16. Germline V gene lookup returns CDR1 MDHEN and CDR2 SYDVKM. CDR3 length: 15 residues. CDR3 in DNA: TGTGCCAGCAGCACCGGGGGCGGGAGGGCCGGTCAGCAGTACTTC. Translated: CASSTGGGRAGQQYF.

The rearrangement links TRBV7-9 to TRBJ1-1, with 7 positions matching TRBD1. The junction had 8 bases not matched to a gene; V was cut back by 5 bases and J by 8 bases. Germline loops: CDR1 SEHNR, CDR2 FQNEAQ (reference sequence). The CDR3 covers 13 residues. CDR3 protein: CASSPGPGQEAFF. CDR3 sequence (DNA): TGTGCCAGCAGCCCAGGACCGGGACAGGAAGCTTTCTTT.

This rearrangement joins TRBV10-1 to TRBJ2-1, with D perhaps TRBD2 (5 bases). This CDR3 is built from 16 residues. Germline-derived CDR1 and CDR2 are WNHNN and SYGVQD (reference sequence). V dropped 0 bases and J dropped 9 bases, with 18 bases sitting between them. In DNA form, the CDR3 reads TGCGCCAGCAGTGAGTCGAGGGATCCCGAGGCCCCTGAGCAGTTCTTC. Amino acids: CASSESRDPEAPEQFF.

V gene TRBV18 combines with J gene TRBJ2-7; D gene uncertain. V lost 2 bases and J lost 0, with 14 bases in between. Germline V gene data show CDR1 as KGHSH and CDR2 as LQKENI. This CDR3 has 16 residues. As DNA, the CDR3 is TGTGCCAGCTCACCAGCTTCTGCAGCTAACTCCTACGAGCAGTACTTC. Protein product: CASSPASAANSYEQYF.

The chain is built from TRBV28 and TRBJ1-2; D not certain. V gave up 6 bases and J gave up 8 bases, with 25 bases separating them. The length of the CDR3 is 16 residues. Germline lookup yields CDR1 MDHEN and CDR2 SYDVKM. CDR3 protein: CASRPMSSPKNSGYTF. CDR3 coding DNA: TGTGCCAGCAGACCCATGTCAAGTCCCAAGAACTCCGGCTACACCTTC.